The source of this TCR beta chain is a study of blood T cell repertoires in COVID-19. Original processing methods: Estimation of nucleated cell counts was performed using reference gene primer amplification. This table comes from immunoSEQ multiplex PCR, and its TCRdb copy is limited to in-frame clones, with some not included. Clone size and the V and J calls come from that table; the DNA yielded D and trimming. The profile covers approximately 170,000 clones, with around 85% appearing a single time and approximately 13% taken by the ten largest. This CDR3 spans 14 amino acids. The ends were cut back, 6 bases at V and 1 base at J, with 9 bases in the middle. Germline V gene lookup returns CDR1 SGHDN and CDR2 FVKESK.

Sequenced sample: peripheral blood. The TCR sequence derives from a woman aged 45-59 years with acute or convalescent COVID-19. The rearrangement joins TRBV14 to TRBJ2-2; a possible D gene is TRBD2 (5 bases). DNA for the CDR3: TGTGCCAGCAGTCGGACTTTGAACACCGGGGAGCTGTTTTTT. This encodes CASSRTLNTGELFF.